This T cell receptor (beta chain) was sequenced in a study of T cell repertoires in cytomegalovirus infection (dated by TCRdb to about 2019). Regarding the study in general: Donor HLA type was relevant to the analysis, as public TCR beta signatures indicated carriage of CMV infection together with the matching HLA type.

Ten or more counts support this clonotype. What this receptor recognizes is not known. No per-base quality is available; no much larger clone lies one base away. The investigation overall reported the following: In both this cohort and an independent roughly 350-donor cohort, the cumulative frequency of public TCR beta family members distinguished carriers of CMV infection plus the relevant HLA type. The ex vivo response was dominated by HLA-C-restricted CMV-specific TCR beta clonotypes, which also provided the single most frequent clonotype in two of eight donors.

TCRdb names Illumina HiSeq 1500 as the instrument used. The public reads were run again by TCRdb, first through fastp at Q25 and then through MiXCR, and only productive beta chains were kept. Entries are consolidated by CDR3 protein sequence, retaining the most common genes and DNA. Present in this sample are 130,000 or so distinct CDR3 sequences, 5.5% to 7% of which were seen just once. Of the sample, 18% falls within the top ten clones. From the cysteine up to the phenylalanine, the CDR3 has a length of 14 residues. The entry retains the CDR3 DNA only, 42 bases that are in frame from base 1. V loses 1 base, J loses 5 bases, and the germline ends lie 14 bases apart. The CDR1 and CDR2 encoded by the germline V gene are SQVTM and ANQGSEA.

The specimen sequenced was PBMCs. Rearrangement joined TRBV29-1 to TRBJ1-2; a weak D assignment points to TRBD1 (6 bases agree). This clonotype was obtained from a human donor in good health (CMV status not recorded). Some clones in this sample may be carry-over from other donors' samples. The CDR3 is CSVEVGRGYYGYTF. The DNA is TGCAGCGTTGAAGTTGGTAGGGGGTATTATGGCTACACCTTC.